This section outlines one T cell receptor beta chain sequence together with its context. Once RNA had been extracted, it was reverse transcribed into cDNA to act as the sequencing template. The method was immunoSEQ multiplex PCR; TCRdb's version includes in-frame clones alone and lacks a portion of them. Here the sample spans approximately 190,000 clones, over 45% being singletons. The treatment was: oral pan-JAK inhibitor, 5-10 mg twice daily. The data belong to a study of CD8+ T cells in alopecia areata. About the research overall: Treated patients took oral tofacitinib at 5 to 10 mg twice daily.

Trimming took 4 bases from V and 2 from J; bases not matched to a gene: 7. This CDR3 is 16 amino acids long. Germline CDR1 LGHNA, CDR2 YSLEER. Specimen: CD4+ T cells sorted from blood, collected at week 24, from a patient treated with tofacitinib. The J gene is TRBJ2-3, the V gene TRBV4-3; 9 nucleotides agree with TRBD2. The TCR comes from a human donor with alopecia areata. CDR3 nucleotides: TGCGCCAGCAGCCCCCGGCTAGCGGGGACCACAGATACGCAGTATTTT. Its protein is CASSPRLAGTTDTQYF.